This T cell receptor beta chain was identified during a study of cytomegalovirus exposure and HLA in healthy donors (dated by TCRdb to between 2016 and 2019). Some background on the complete study: In an earlier analysis of several hundred of the donors, 276 Gb of sequence data and just under 120 million unique TCR beta sequences from 180 million or so T cells were reported. The later analysis used no new phenotypic data to find candidate immune exposures, relying instead on TCR beta sequences and their occurrence across donors. All discovery cohort repertoires had been generated using a single sequencing platform. Of the roughly 390 genotyped donors, approximately 81% were placed in the genetic ancestry cluster associated with self-reported Caucasian donors. Among some 410 genotyped donors of the cohort, an average of approximately 230,000 unique TCR beta nucleotide sequences were sequenced per donor, roughly 20% of them non-productive. A few DR-DQ haplotypes were handled as single units for association and clustering because linkage in the cohort was strong. In a later analysis, previously published TCR beta repertoires from 600 to 850 donors were re-analyzed and high-resolution HLA genotyping was added so that TCR occurrence patterns could be studied. The T cell repertoires of roughly 660 subjects were profiled by immunosequencing and related to cytomegalovirus serostatus. An early release that covered several hundred HLA-typed donors contained 300 to 350 gigabases of sequencing data and around 85 million unique TCR sequences. To predict cytomegalovirus infection status, the study brought together high-throughput TCR immunosequencing, statistical association of individual TCRs with disease status, and machine learning. The aim of the study was to test whether cataloging public T cell receptors could identify signatures of past pathogen exposure. In addition to the first cohort of 666 subjects, a separate validation cohort of approximately 110 different subjects was used. Donor age, sex, ethnicity and CMV serostatus were compiled together with the repertoire data. In an earlier analysis of around 540 of the donors, high-throughput TCR beta sequencing was used to judge whether each TCR beta V gene segment behaved as functional or pseudogenic. Typing coverage differed by locus: A, B, C, DRB1 and DQB1 were typed in roughly 620-630 donors, DQA1 in 500 to 550, DPA1 in 600 to 610, and DPB1 in 450 to 480. A later genetic analysis used genome-wide SNP genotypes for about three fifths of the 666 donors, treating that subset as a discovery cohort. Class I and class II HLA loci were covered by the typing at four-digit resolution.

In total, roughly 710 healthy bone marrow donors made up the cohort. All cohort members were sampled while nominally healthy, although unrecorded immune exposures were likely present. The donor was CMV seronegative and belonged to the group of under 400 seronegative cohort members. Each donor provided a peripheral blood sample, and peripheral blood mononuclear cells were used for TCR beta sequencing. The Qiagen DNeasy Blood Extraction Kit was used to extract genomic DNA from the blood cell samples. Library generation was performed with the immunoSEQ multiplex PCR assay. For the multiplex PCR, a mixture combining 60 forward primers for TCR Vbeta segments and 13 reverse primers for TCR Jbeta segments was used. The CDR3 region of rearranged TCR beta genes was amplified from genomic DNA with a multiplex PCR assay. The amplified TCR beta libraries were sequenced on the Illumina HiSeq System as 87-base-pair reads. On the authors' methods: In a later analysis, roughly 80 million unique TCR beta chains were counted across the roughly 700 repertoires, and about 10 million of these chains were shared by at least two donors. Raw reads were error-corrected and collapsed into unique sequences by a nearest-neighbor algorithm in which closely related sequences were merged to remove PCR and sequencing errors. CDR3 sequences were aligned to IMGT reference sequences to assign V, D and J gene segments. For a sequence to be retained, a match of at least six nucleotides was required to both a V gene segment and a J gene segment. A rearrangement was called productive if the CDR3 had no stop codons and remained in frame with V and J, and every other rearrangement was called non-productive. Following IMGT convention, CDR3 was defined as the stretch from the second conserved V-encoded cysteine to the conserved J-encoded phenylalanine. Sequences without an unambiguous match to a single V gene segment were excluded from the earlier analysis of 450 to 750 of the donors. In an earlier analysis of about 590 of the donors, a V segment was called functional when productive rearrangements were above 56.7%, and segregating when the standard deviation between donors exceeded 5%. A statistical classification framework was built to diagnose cytomegalovirus status from the catalog of TCR beta chain sequences. A later analysis assigned V and J genes by comparing TCR nucleotide sequences with IMGT/GENE-DB human TR gene sequences. A later analysis assigned CDR3 sequences and most-parsimonious VDJ recombination scenarios with the TCRdist pipeline. In a later analysis, each TCR beta chain was defined by its CDR3 amino acid sequence together with its V-gene family, and reads lacking a unique V-gene family were excluded. As a way to deal with suspected cross-contamination and a sequencing artifact, a later analysis dropped more than 500 nucleotide sequences that were highly shared and had low generation probability. For each public chain, a later analysis derived a clonal expansion index from normalized ranks of inferred template counts within each repertoire. In a later analysis, generation probabilities were computed using a VDJ recombination model fitted to out-of-frame rearrangements, and the results were checked against IGoR. A later analysis scored TCR-TCR, TCR-HLA and TCR-CMV co-occurrence with hypergeometric tests, applying a repertoire-size bias correction to TCR pairs. In a later analysis, false discovery rates were estimated by permuting HLA or CMV assignments 20 times. In a later analysis, co-occurring TCRs were grouped using DBSCAN, with TCRdist sequence similarity added in when clustering inside HLA-allele-positive subsets. Repertoires with fewer than 30,000 or more than 120,000 public chains were left out of co-occurrence clustering, as were a handful of repertoires with anomalous nucleotide sharing. The table comes from immuneACCESS by way of TCRdb, which keeps in-frame sequences with V and J called. Part of the clones is missing from these tables; in studies checked, under half for an unresolved V gene and the rest for unknown reasons. Clone size and V and J calls were adopted from that table, with D and trimming inferred from the DNA. In this sample the table shows under 150,000 clones, approximately 81% of which occur a single time. The ten largest account for 0.7% of the sample.

Study-wide findings and limitations: A later analysis found that most CMV-associated TCR beta chains appeared HLA-restricted, with HLA associations seemingly driven largely by CMV exposure. Three of the identified cytomegalovirus-associated TCR beta chains were confirmed in vitro to be specific for cytomegalovirus antigens. Because counts were too low, more than 15 rarely observed V segments, including chromosome 9 orphons, were excluded from the earlier analysis of 500 to 700 of the donors. The cohort was sequenced for TCR beta chains only, and without alpha or paired-chain data the features that could be detected were limited. Assigning TCR associations to individual alleles was difficult when HLA alleles, especially DR and DQ, strongly co-occurred. According to a later genetic analysis, donors in an Asian-associated ancestry cluster had fewer N-insertions in productive TCRs than the approximately 710-donor mean. The classifier was reported to diagnose cytomegalovirus status with high specificity and sensitivity in both the original and validation cohorts. Most TCR sequences were observed very rarely across donors, whereas some public TCRs were present in many individuals. An earlier analysis of some 560 of the donors showed that most TCR beta V segments appeared in productive rearrangements either about 87% or about 30% of the time, which broadly matched IMGT annotations. HLA typing was unavailable for some donors at each locus, so association tests used only the typed subset. Because the 87-base-pair reads could not distinguish some IMGT-functional V segments, including TRBV6-2 and TRBV6-3, those segments were excluded. A later analysis found that HLA-associated TCR beta chains were more clonally expanded and had lower generation probabilities than equally common non-associated chains. A later genetic analysis associated a missense DCLRE1C variant with V-gene and J-gene trimming of TCR beta chains, and an independent cohort replicated the association. According to a later analysis, parvovirus B19, influenza, CMV and Epstein-Barr virus appeared linked to several top co-occurrence clusters. A cluster of highly shared sequence variants was judged likely to represent a technical artifact of the sequencing pipeline. Specific HLA alleles were associated with roughly 17,000 TCR beta sequences at a false discovery rate of 0.05 in a later analysis. The study listed approximately 150 TCR beta chains as associated with cytomegalovirus. The authors suggested that the approach could potentially be generalized to other disease states and immunological phenotypes. The only immune exposure information available for the cohort was CMV serostatus. Correlated functional status among segregating V segments might be attributable to linkage disequilibrium, but an unknown experimental factor could not be ruled out. A further reported finding was that TCR beta sequences accurately predicted the HLA-A and HLA-B alleles for most subjects in the first cohort. A later analysis found that TCR association rates varied across HLA loci, with DRB1 alleles showing the most associated TCRs and HLA-C alleles the fewest. Presence/absence analyses assumed roughly uniform sequencing depth across donors, an assumption that may not hold.

Note on this clone: This clone's antigen is unknown. Per-nucleotide qualities are absent, and no much larger clonotype sits a single base away.

In the germline V gene, CDR1 corresponds to SNHLY and CDR2 to FYNNEI. For this chain, trimming is 3 bases at the V end and 6 bases at the J end, and the number of junction bases without a gene match is 5. There are 14 amino acids in the CDR3, from cysteine to phenylalanine inclusive. Only the CDR3 DNA is retained, 42 bases long and in frame from the first base. The TCR comes from a man aged 18 to 30 in good health and CMV-seronegative. The chain is assembled from TRBV2 and TRBJ1-2; TRBD1 matches 9 bases in the middle. Sequenced: PBMCs. CDR3 sequence: CASSDETGGNGYTF. The nucleotide sequence reads as follows: TGTGCCAGCAGTGATGAGACAGGGGGTAATGGCTACACCTTC. Full variable domain (CDR3 extended with the reference TRBV2 and TRBJ1-2 proteins): EPEVTQTPSHQVTQMGQEVILRCVPISNHLYFYWYRQILGQKVEFLVSFYNNEISEKSEIFDDQFSVERPDGSNFTLKIRSTKLEDSAMYFCASSDETGGNGYTFGSGTRLTVV.